This T cell receptor (beta chain) emerged from a study of CD8+CD57+ T cells in acquired aplastic anemia. Study-level background: Sorted CD4+ and CD8+ cells gave an average of approximately 3 ug of DNA. General study findings and limits: The study identified roughly 31 CD8+ CDR3 sequences shared by patients and controls. Between the patient and control groups, CD8+ Simpson's diversity did not differ significantly.

The use of genomic DNA as template underpinned the TCR beta VDJ and CDR3 profiling. MiXCR was run by TCRdb on the reads, yielding one entry per CDR3 protein. The sample records 150,000 to 200,000 distinct CDR3 sequences, around half being singletons. Trimming took 4 bases from V and 1 from J, leaving 14 bases between them. The CDR3 contains 15 residues. Germline CDR1 SGHRS, CDR2 YFSETQ. Turning to this clonotype: The antigen remains unidentified.

CD8+CD57+ cell expansion had been shown by flow cytometry in patients chosen for sequencing. Each patient carried a diagnosis of severe acquired aplastic anemia. The receptor's source is a human donor with aplastic anemia. The sample taken for sequencing was sorted CD4+, CD8+, or CD8+CD57+ T cells (not recorded which) from PBMCs. The chain carries TRBV5-1 and TRBJ1-1, with no clear D. CDR3 nucleotides: TGCGCCAGCAGCCCAACCCCGACATCGAACACTGAAGCTTTCTTT. Protein: CASSPTPTSNTEAFF.